The T cell receptor (beta chain) described here comes from a study of CD8+ T cells in alopecia areata. Trimming pared 7 bases from V and 2 bases from J, leaving 14 bases between. The CDR3 contains 15 residues. Germline V CDR1 and CDR2: MNHEY, SVGAGI. Extracted RNA was reverse transcribed into cDNA, the sequencing template. Data came from immunoSEQ multiplex PCR; TCRdb stores just in-frame clones and leaves some out. The data contain 150,000 to 200,000 clones, around 54% of them singletons. The clonotype originates from a human donor in good health. The rearrangement uses TRBV6-5 and TRBJ2-2, with TRBD2 as a possible D gene (6 bases). Sequences were obtained from CD4+ T cells sorted from blood. Written as DNA, the CDR3 is TGTGCCAGCAAGTTCGAGGCGGGAAACACCGGGGAGCTGTTTTTT. This sequence encodes CASKFEAGNTGELFF.